Listed below are T cell receptor beta chains from one sample, sequenced in a study of CD8 T cells in ankylosing spondylitis. A single record per CDR3 protein comes from TCRdb applying MiXCR to the 5' RACE reads. The sample includes 150,000 to 250,000 distinct CDR3 sequences, roughly 12% of them seen just once. Sequencing was carried out using blood, either unsorted or a sorted T cell fraction (not recorded which). The receptors shown here come from a male donor with ankylosing spondylitis or in good health (not recorded which). The CDR3 runs from the conserved cysteine through the conserved F or W. D genes are given only for firm matches. Not all rows give a size; the values are once, few, many and, for expanded clones, a class.

. | TRBJ2-7 | 13 | TRBV5-6 | . | CASSSGLRYEQYF | TGTGCCAGCAGCTCCGGGCTCCGCTACGAGCAGTACTTC
TRBD2 | TRBJ2-2 | 16 | TRBV9 | few | CASSVRGASNTGELFF | TGTGCCAGCAGCGTGCGGGGGGCTAGCAACACCGGGGAGCTGTTTTTT
. | TRBJ2-1 | 14 | TRBV20-1 | . | CSASGAASYNEQFF | TGCAGTGCTAGTGGAGCGGCCTCCTACAATGAGCAGTTCTTC
TRBD1 | TRBJ2-7 | 14 | TRBV7-9 | . | CASSPGDRPYEQYF | TGTGCCAGCAGCCCGGGGGACAGGCCCTACGAGCAGTACTTC
. | TRBJ2-3 | 16 | TRBV5-6 | few | CASSLPWGGQSDTQYF | TGTGCCAGCAGCCTCCCGTGGGGGGGGCAGTCAGATACGCAGTATTTT
. | TRBJ1-2 | 16 | TRBV12-3/TRBV12-4 | . | CASSLALGSPNYGYTF | TGTGCCAGCAGTTTAGCGCTGGGGAGTCCCAACTATGGCTACACCTTC
. | TRBJ2-1 | 18 | TRBV11-2 | few | CASSLRSGGTGINNEQFF | TGTGCCAGCAGTCTCAGATCTGGCGGGACCGGGATTAACAATGAGCAGTTCTTC
. | TRBJ2-3 | 15 | TRBV7-8 | few | CASSLLRDIGDTQYF | TGTGCCAGCAGCTTACTCAGGGATATTGGAGATACGCAGTATTTT
. | TRBJ2-5 | 17 | TRBV7-9 | few | CASSSSVSSVGAKTQYF | TGTGCCAGCAGCTCCTCCGTTAGTTCGGTGGGGGCGAAGACCCAGTACTTC
TRBD1 | TRBJ2-7 | 15 | TRBV13 | . | CASSSRDRGLYEQYF | TGTGCCAGCAGCTCCCGGGACAGGGGGTTGTACGAGCAGTACTTC
. | TRBJ2-7 | 13 | TRBV10-1 | . | CASSELYGYEQYF | TGCGCCAGCAGTGAGTTATACGGCTACGAGCAGTACTTC
TRBD2 | TRBJ2-7 | 16 | TRBV7-9 | . | CASRPTGGGGSYEQYF | TGTGCCAGCAGACCCACGGGGGGGGGCGGGTCCTACGAGCAGTACTTC
TRBD1 | TRBJ2-7 | 15 | TRBV7-9 | many | CASSARDRGTNEQYF | TGTGCCAGCAGCGCTCGAGACAGGGGTACCAACGAGCAGTACTTC
. | TRBJ2-2 | 11 | TRBV27 | few | CASGYTGELFF | TGTGCCAGCGGTTACACCGGGGAGCTGTTTTTT
. | TRBJ1-1 | 14 | TRBV29-1 | few | CSVGSEGGNTEAFF | TGCAGCGTTGGTAGCGAGGGTGGGAACACTGAAGCTTTCTTT
. | TRBJ2-1 | 13 | TRBV7-9 | few | CASSFRSSDEQFF | TGTGCCAGCAGCTTTCGCAGCTCCGATGAGCAGTTCTTC
. | TRBJ2-3 | 14 | TRBV6-2/TRBV6-3 | . | CASSFPPTRDTQYF | TGTGCCAGCAGTTTCCCCCCGACTAGAGATACGCAGTATTTT
TRBD1 | TRBJ2-7 | 16 | TRBV12-3/TRBV12-4 | few | CASRTKGTGSGYEQYF | TGTGCCAGCAGAACAAAGGGGACAGGGTCTGGCTACGAGCAGTACTTC
. | TRBJ1-2 | 14 | TRBV12-3/TRBV12-4 | few | CASSLAGKDYGYTF | TGTGCCAGCAGTTTGGCAGGGAAAGACTATGGCTACACCTTC
TRBD1 | TRBJ1-2 | 13 | TRBV7-9 | few | CAFLSGTGNGYTF | TGTGCCTTCTTATCCGGGACAGGGAATGGCTACACCTTC
. | TRBJ2-3 | 15 | TRBV6-1 | few | CASSLYPRETDTQYF | TGTGCCAGCAGCCTGTATCCCAGGGAAACAGATACGCAGTATTTT
TRBD2 | TRBJ2-1 | 16 | TRBV15 | few | CATSRGVGGPKNEQFF | TGTGCCACCAGCAGAGGGGTGGGAGGGCCGAAGAATGAGCAGTTCTTC
. | TRBJ1-4 | 14 | TRBV5-1 | . | CASSLEQINEKLFF | TGCGCCAGCAGCTTGGAACAGATTAATGAAAAACTGTTTTTT
. | TRBJ1-5 | 13 | TRBV27 | . | CASSLGYYQPQHF | TGTGCCAGCAGTTTAGGTTATTATCAGCCCCAGCATTTT
TRBD1 | TRBJ2-7 | 15 | TRBV12-3/TRBV12-4 | . | CASSSGQGIPYEQYF | TGTGCCAGCAGTTCGGGACAGGGAATTCCCTACGAGCAGTACTTC
. | TRBJ2-7 | 16 | TRBV6-5 | . | CASSYGPGHSYHEQYF | TGTGCCAGCAGTTATGGTCCAGGGCACTCCTACCACGAGCAGTACTTC
. | TRBJ2-3 | 14 | TRBV7-2 | . | CASSWVGNTDTQYF | TGTGCCAGCAGCTGGGTGGGCAACACAGATACGCAGTATTTT
. | TRBJ1-2 | 14 | TRBV15 | . | CATSREGPGYGYTF | TGTGCCACCAGCAGAGAAGGTCCGGGGTATGGCTACACCTTC
TRBD2 | TRBJ2-5 | 15 | TRBV27 | few | CASSYGTSGQETQYF | TGTGCCAGCAGTTACGGGACTAGCGGGCAAGAGACCCAGTACTTC
. | TRBJ2-2 | 15 | TRBV12-3/TRBV12-4 | many | CASSLGPGEGGELFF | TGTGCCAGCAGTTTGGGCCCAGGGGAGGGTGGAGAGCTGTTTTTT
. | TRBJ2-7 | 15 | TRBV6-1 | few | CACGAGTGASYEQYF | TGTGCCTGCGGAGCAGGGACCGGGGCGTCCTACGAGCAGTACTTC
TRBD1 | TRBJ2-7 | 13 | TRBV27 | few | CASIWAGGYEQYF | TGTGCCAGCATTTGGGCAGGGGGCTACGAGCAGTACTTC
. | TRBJ2-7 | 13 | TRBV27 | few | CASSLMGTYEQYF | TGTGCCAGCAGTTTGATGGGAACCTACGAGCAGTACTTC
. | TRBJ2-7 | 13 | TRBV29-1 | few | CSVEDPTSYEQYF | TGCAGCGTTGAAGATCCGACCTCCTACGAGCAGTACTTC
TRBD2 | TRBJ2-1 | 15 | TRBV5-4 | . | CASSLPGLADNEQFF | TGTGCCAGCAGCTTGCCGGGACTAGCGGACAATGAGCAGTTCTTC
TRBD2 | TRBJ2-1 | 16 | TRBV14 | . | CASSQGGRLADNEQFF | TGTGCCAGCAGCCAAGGGGGTCGACTAGCGGACAATGAGCAGTTCTTC